Listed below are T cell receptor beta chains from one sample, sequenced in a study of human thymus T cells. Data came from immunoSEQ multiplex PCR; TCRdb stores just in-frame clones and leaves some out. The sample records 65,000 to 90,000 clones, roughly 94% being singletons. What was sequenced was thymus tissue. The receptors stem from a girl less than two years old with a congenital heart defect but otherwise immunologically healthy. CDR3s include the opening cysteine and the closing phenylalanine or tryptophan. Each record gives: V gene, D gene, J gene, clone size, CDR3 protein, CDR3 DNA. A D gene is named only where the DNA matches it firmly. The size of a clone is reported for some rows only, either as once, few or many, or as a class for expanded clones.

v_call: TRBV19
d_call: .
j_call: TRBJ1-2
clone_size: .
cdr3_aa: CASHQGLGNGYTF
cdr3_nt: TGTGCCAGTCATCAGGGGTTAGGGAATGGCTACACCTTC

v_call: TRBV19
d_call: TRBD2
j_call: TRBJ2-1
clone_size: .
cdr3_aa: CASNPIPGLAASYNEQFF
cdr3_nt: TGTGCCAGTAATCCGATCCCGGGACTAGCGGCCAGCTACAATGAGCAGTTCTTC

v_call: TRBV4-1
d_call: TRBD2
j_call: TRBJ2-1
clone_size: .
cdr3_aa: CASSQSEGLADRNEQFF
cdr3_nt: TGCGCCAGCAGCCAATCCGAGGGACTAGCGGATCGCAATGAGCAGTTCTTC

v_call: TRBV4-3
d_call: .
j_call: TRBJ2-6
clone_size: .
cdr3_aa: CASSQEGGAGSGANVLTF
cdr3_nt: TGCGCCAGCAGCCAAGAGGGGGGGGCCGGCTCTGGGGCCAACGTCCTGACTTTC

v_call: TRBV6-6
d_call: .
j_call: TRBJ2-3
clone_size: .
cdr3_aa: CASRLTGPATDTQYF
cdr3_nt: TGTGCCAGCAGACTTACGGGGCCGGCCACAGATACGCAGTATTTT

v_call: TRBV27
d_call: .
j_call: TRBJ2-4
clone_size: .
cdr3_aa: CASSAGTLRDIQYF
cdr3_nt: TGTGCCAGCAGTGCAGGGACCCTGAGGGACATTCAGTACTTC

v_call: TRBV14
d_call: .
j_call: TRBJ2-5
clone_size: .
cdr3_aa: CASSQGQAQETQYF
cdr3_nt: TGTGCCAGCAGCCAAGGACAGGCTCAAGAGACCCAGTACTTC

v_call: TRBV30
d_call: .
j_call: TRBJ2-3
clone_size: .
cdr3_aa: CAWSSGWRGHAQYF
cdr3_nt: TGTGCCTGGTCATCGGGGTGGCGGGGTCATGCGCAGTATTTT

v_call: TRBV4-2
d_call: TRBD2
j_call: TRBJ2-7
clone_size: .
cdr3_aa: CASSQEGLAGGSSYEQYF
cdr3_nt: TGTGCCAGCAGCCAAGAAGGACTAGCGGGAGGAAGCTCCTACGAGCAGTACTTC

v_call: TRBV5-4
d_call: .
j_call: TRBJ2-2
clone_size: .
cdr3_aa: CASSPGDTGNTGELFF
cdr3_nt: TGTGCCAGCAGCCCCGGTGACACGGGAAACACCGGGGAGCTGTTTTTT

v_call: TRBV6-6
d_call: TRBD2
j_call: TRBJ2-3
clone_size: .
cdr3_aa: CATRPSLAGDTDTQYF
cdr3_nt: TGTGCCACCCGTCCCTCATTAGCGGGGGACACAGATACGCAGTATTTT

v_call: TRBV28
d_call: .
j_call: TRBJ1-1
clone_size: .
cdr3_aa: CASSRSPLLAEAFF
cdr3_nt: TGTGCCAGCAGTCGCTCACCGTTGTTAGCTGAAGCTTTCTTT

v_call: TRBV6-5
d_call: TRBD2
j_call: TRBJ2-1
clone_size: .
cdr3_aa: CASSSGTSSSYNEQFF
cdr3_nt: TGTGCCAGCAGTTCCGGGACTAGCAGCTCCTACAATGAGCAGTTCTTC

v_call: TRBV7-9
d_call: TRBD1
j_call: TRBJ2-7
clone_size: .
cdr3_aa: CASSGPGQGYEQYF
cdr3_nt: TGTGCCAGCTCCGGGCCGGGACAGGGCTACGAGCAGTACTTC

v_call: TRBV28
d_call: TRBD2
j_call: TRBJ2-7
clone_size: .
cdr3_aa: CASRKQGRRLAVSYEQYF
cdr3_nt: TGTGCCAGCAGGAAGCAGGGCCGGAGGCTAGCGGTAAGCTACGAGCAGTACTTC

v_call: TRBV2
d_call: TRBD2
j_call: TRBJ2-3
clone_size: .
cdr3_aa: CASLAGGLDTQYF
cdr3_nt: TGTGCCAGCCTAGCGGGAGGGTTGGATACGCAGTATTTT

v_call: TRBV7-2
d_call: .
j_call: TRBJ2-7
clone_size: .
cdr3_aa: CASSLAWEGADEQYF
cdr3_nt: TGTGCCAGCAGCTTAGCGTGGGAGGGGGCAGACGAGCAGTACTTC

v_call: TRBV6-5
d_call: .
j_call: TRBJ1-1
clone_size: once
cdr3_aa: CASSYPPANTEAFF
cdr3_nt: TGTGCCAGCAGTTATCCCCCGGCGAACACTGAAGCTTTCTTT

v_call: TRBV19
d_call: TRBD2
j_call: TRBJ2-3
clone_size: .
cdr3_aa: CASSISSSGRRTDTQYF
cdr3_nt: TGTGCCAGTAGTATATCCTCGAGCGGGAGGCGCACAGATACGCAGTATTTT

v_call: TRBV27
d_call: TRBD1
j_call: TRBJ2-7
clone_size: .
cdr3_aa: CASSSISPRDSSSYEQYF
cdr3_nt: TGTGCCAGCAGTTCGATCTCACCCCGGGACAGCAGCTCCTACGAGCAGTACTTC

v_call: TRBV6-1
d_call: .
j_call: TRBJ2-1
clone_size: .
cdr3_aa: CASSESPVGNEQFF
cdr3_nt: TGTGCCAGCAGTGAAAGTCCGGTCGGGAATGAGCAGTTCTTC

v_call: TRBV7-3
d_call: TRBD1
j_call: TRBJ2-1
clone_size: .
cdr3_aa: CASSLDRGTYNEQFF
cdr3_nt: TGTGCCAGCAGCCTAGACAGGGGGACCTACAATGAGCAGTTCTTC

v_call: TRBV2
d_call: TRBD2
j_call: TRBJ2-1
clone_size: .
cdr3_aa: CASQDLAGGLYNEQFF
cdr3_nt: TGTGCCAGCCAAGACCTAGCGGGAGGTCTATACAATGAGCAGTTCTTC

v_call: TRBV29-1
d_call: TRBD1
j_call: TRBJ1-1
clone_size: .
cdr3_aa: CSVPTMQGGMNTEAFF
cdr3_nt: TGCAGCGTTCCTACTATGCAGGGGGGGATGAACACTGAAGCTTTCTTT

v_call: TRBV5-6
d_call: .
j_call: TRBJ1-2
clone_size: few
cdr3_aa: CASSGRAFNGYTF
cdr3_nt: TGTGCCAGCAGCGGGCGCGCCTTTAATGGCTACACCTTC

v_call: TRBV25-1
d_call: .
j_call: TRBJ1-5
clone_size: .
cdr3_aa: CASSESDSLDQPQHF
cdr3_nt: TGTGCCAGCAGTGAATCTGACAGTCTAGATCAGCCCCAGCATTTT

v_call: TRBV27
d_call: TRBD1
j_call: TRBJ1-4
clone_size: .
cdr3_aa: CASSSGTVNEKLFF
cdr3_nt: TGTGCCAGCAGCTCTGGGACAGTAAATGAAAAACTGTTTTTT

v_call: TRBV19
d_call: TRBD2
j_call: TRBJ2-5
clone_size: .
cdr3_aa: CASSMRREGMKETQYF
cdr3_nt: TGTGCCAGTAGTATGAGGAGGGAGGGTATGAAAGAGACCCAGTACTTC

v_call: TRBV15
d_call: TRBD1
j_call: TRBJ2-7
clone_size: .
cdr3_aa: CATSRERARQGPSYEQYF
cdr3_nt: TGTGCCACCAGCAGAGAAAGGGCTCGACAGGGCCCTTCCTACGAGCAGTACTTC

v_call: TRBV18
d_call: .
j_call: TRBJ2-1
clone_size: once
cdr3_aa: CASSSQGRGEQFF
cdr3_nt: TGTGCCAGCTCATCACAGGGAAGGGGTGAGCAGTTCTTC

v_call: TRBV7-2
d_call: TRBD2
j_call: TRBJ2-5
clone_size: .
cdr3_aa: CASTPWRGETQYF
cdr3_nt: TGTGCCAGCACCCCATGGCGGGGGGAGACCCAGTACTTC

v_call: TRBV18
d_call: .
j_call: TRBJ2-7
clone_size: .
cdr3_aa: CASSPKDCRGFGYEQYF
cdr3_nt: TGTGCCAGCTCACCCAAAGACTGTCGGGGGTTCGGCTACGAGCAGTACTTC

v_call: TRBV19
d_call: .
j_call: TRBJ1-1
clone_size: .
cdr3_aa: CASSMGREAFF
cdr3_nt: TGTGCCAGTAGTATGGGCAGGGAAGCTTTCTTT

v_call: TRBV5-1
d_call: TRBD1
j_call: TRBJ1-1
clone_size: once
cdr3_aa: CASRFRGPMNTEAFF
cdr3_nt: TGCGCCAGTCGCTTCAGGGGGCCGATGAACACTGAAGCTTTCTTT

v_call: TRBV7-2
d_call: .
j_call: TRBJ1-5
clone_size: few
cdr3_aa: CASSSPNQPQHF
cdr3_nt: TGTGCCAGCAGCTCTCCCAATCAGCCCCAGCATTTT

v_call: TRBV18
d_call: .
j_call: TRBJ2-1
clone_size: once
cdr3_aa: CASSPIYPRDPYNEQFF
cdr3_nt: TGTGCCAGCTCACCAATCTACCCCAGGGACCCCTACAATGAGCAGTTCTTC

v_call: TRBV18
d_call: TRBD1
j_call: TRBJ1-2
clone_size: .
cdr3_aa: CASSPSQIRQGGYYGYTF
cdr3_nt: TGTGCCAGCTCACCATCTCAGATTCGACAGGGAGGTTACTATGGCTACACCTTC

v_call: TRBV2
d_call: .
j_call: TRBJ2-1
clone_size: .
cdr3_aa: CASSAFFRGAGTEGDEQFF
cdr3_nt: TGTGCCAGCAGTGCCTTTTTTCGAGGGGCCGGGACTGAGGGGGATGAGCAGTTCTTC

v_call: TRBV29-1
d_call: .
j_call: TRBJ2-5
clone_size: .
cdr3_aa: CSVEGRLETQYF
cdr3_nt: TGCAGCGTTGAAGGCCGTCTAGAGACCCAGTACTTC

v_call: TRBV10-1
d_call: .
j_call: TRBJ2-5
clone_size: .
cdr3_aa: CASSESSGETQYF
cdr3_nt: TGCGCCAGCAGTGAGTCTTCTGGGGAGACCCAGTACTTC

v_call: TRBV27
d_call: .
j_call: TRBJ2-3
clone_size: .
cdr3_aa: CASSGGTFIDATDTQYF
cdr3_nt: TGTGCCAGCAGTGGCGGGACTTTTATTGATGCAACAGATACGCAGTATTTT